Listed below are T cell receptor beta chains from one sample, sequenced in a study of Ad26.COV2.S vaccination and SARS-CoV-2 variants. TCRdb's copy holds only in-frame clones and misses some; the assay was immunoSEQ multiplex PCR. This table has roughly 700,000 clones, around 92% appearing once. The sample here was peripheral blood, taken in a trial of Ad26.COV2.S vaccine versus placebo. The receptors were gathered from a person aged 18-60 years who received the Ad26.COV2.S COVID-19 vaccine or a placebo. Both conserved end residues are part of each CDR3. D genes are given only for firm matches. The listing skips clone size in some rows; elsewhere it reads once, few, many or a size class.

NA,TRBJ1-1,TRBV6-5,NA,TGTGCCAGCAGTTCCTCGCCCCGCTCGTCTTTCTTT,CASSSSPRSSFF
NA,TRBJ1-1,TRBV5-6,TRBD1,TGTGCCAGCAGCCGGGACAGCCCGACTGAAGCTTTCTTT,CASSRDSPTEAFF
NA,TRBJ2-3,TRBV4-2,TRBD2,TGTGCCAGCAGCCAGCCGGGACTAGCCCCAGATACGCAGTATTTT,CASSQPGLAPDTQYF
NA,TRBJ2-1,TRBV13,NA,TGTGCCAGCAGCTTAGTAAACTCCTACAATGAGCAGTTCTTC,CASSLVNSYNEQFF
NA,TRBJ1-2,TRBV30,TRBD1,TGTGCCTGGAGTAGACGACAGGGGACAAACTATGGCTACACCTTC,CAWSRRQGTNYGYTF
NA,TRBJ1-3,TRBV11-3,TRBD1,TGTGCCAGCAGCAAAGGACAGGCTGGAAACACCATATATTTT,CASSKGQAGNTIYF
once,TRBJ1-1,TRBV6-5,TRBD1,TGTGCCAGCAGGGCGGGACAGGGAGGCATAGGAGCTTTCTTT,CASRAGQGGIGAFF
NA,TRBJ1-2,TRBV29-1,NA,TGCAGCGTTCGACCGGGACGGTCTTATGGCTACACCTTC,CSVRPGRSYGYTF
NA,TRBJ1-1,TRBV5-1,NA,TGCGCCAGCAGCCCCAAAGGCGGGAACACTGAAGCTTTCTTT,CASSPKGGNTEAFF
NA,TRBJ2-3,TRBV27,NA,TGTGCCAGCAGGGACTACCCCACAGATACGCAGTATTTT,CASRDYPTDTQYF
NA,TRBJ1-2,TRBV19,NA,TGTGCCAGTAGTAGGAGGGGGGAGGCCAACTATGGCTACACCTTC,CASSRRGEANYGYTF
NA,TRBJ2-7,TRBV7-2,TRBD2,TGTGCCAGCAGCTATAGCGGGATTCCCTCCTACGAGCAGTACTTC,CASSYSGIPSYEQYF
NA,TRBJ2-2,TRBV3-1/TRBV3-2,NA,TGTGCCAGCAGCCTCTTGGACAGCACCGGGGAGCTGTTTTTT,CASSLLDSTGELFF
NA,TRBJ1-5,TRBV6-6,TRBD1,TGTGCCAGCACCAAGGGACAGGGTAGCAATCAGCCCCAGCATTTT,CASTKGQGSNQPQHF
NA,TRBJ2-6,TRBV7-9,NA,TGTGCCAGCAATACCCTTGGGGCCAACGTCCTGACTTTC,CASNTLGANVLTF
NA,TRBJ2-1,TRBV2,TRBD1,TGTGCCAGCAGTGTTGACCGGGACAGGCACAGAATCTTC,CASSVDRDRHRIF
NA,TRBJ2-2,TRBV6-5,TRBD1,TGTGCCAGCAGTTACTCAGGACAGGGGAACACCGGGGAGCTGTTTTTT,CASSYSGQGNTGELFF
NA,TRBJ2-1,TRBV20-1,NA,TGCAGTGCTAGAGTAATGGAGCAGTTCTTC,CSARVMEQFF
once,TRBJ2-5,TRBV15,NA,TGTGCCACCAGCAGAGATCTGGGAGTTGGAGAGACCCAGTACTTC,CATSRDLGVGETQYF
NA,TRBJ1-2,TRBV19,NA,TGTGCCAGTAGTATTGTGCCGGGAGCTAACTATGGCTACACCTTC,CASSIVPGANYGYTF
once,TRBJ1-4,TRBV29-1,NA,TGCAGCGTTGAAGATACACCTGATTTAAGATTT,CSVEDTPDLRF
NA,TRBJ2-1,TRBV5-4,NA,TGTGCCAGCAGCCGGGGGGGGACAGGGTCCGTCCATGAGCAGTTCTTC,CASSRGGTGSVHEQFF
NA,TRBJ1-1,TRBV27,NA,TGTGCCAGCAGCTCGATTAAGGGGGTGAGAATGAACACTGAAGCTTTCTTT,CASSSIKGVRMNTEAFF
NA,TRBJ1-2,TRBV18,TRBD1,TGTGCCAGCTCACTACAGGGGGCTTTCTATGGCTACACCTTC,CASSLQGAFYGYTF
few,TRBJ1-1,TRBV3-1/TRBV3-2,NA,TGTGCCAGCAGCCAAGGCTGGGGTTTTGCTTTCTTT,CASSQGWGFAFF
NA,TRBJ2-5,TRBV2,NA,TGTGCCAGCAGTGAATTGGGGCTGGAGACCCAGTACTTC,CASSELGLETQYF
few,TRBJ1-1,TRBV5-1,NA,TGCGCCAGCAGCTTGGCCGTAGGAACTGAAGCTTTCTTT,CASSLAVGTEAFF
few,TRBJ2-7,TRBV30,NA,TGTGCCTGGAGTAGGACAAAACTGCCCCTCTCCTACGAGCAGTACTTC,CAWSRTKLPLSYEQYF
NA,TRBJ2-7,TRBV19,TRBD2,TGTGCCAGTAGTTGGCGGGAGTCCTACGAGCAGTACTTC,CASSWRESYEQYF
NA,TRBJ2-7,TRBV5-1,TRBD1,TGCGCCAGCAGCTTGGGGACAGGGGGAGGCGAGCAGTACTTC,CASSLGTGGGEQYF
NA,TRBJ2-3,TRBV9,TRBD2,TGTGCCAGCAGCCAGACTAGCGAGGACACAGATACGCAGTATTTT,CASSQTSEDTDTQYF
NA,TRBJ1-1,TRBV6-5,NA,TGTGCCAGCAGTTACGGGCCAGTGAACACTGAAGCTTTCTTT,CASSYGPVNTEAFF
NA,TRBJ1-5,TRBV19,NA,TGTGCCAGTAGTATCTCACTAGGGAATCAGCCCCAGCATTTT,CASSISLGNQPQHF
NA,TRBJ2-1,TRBV18,NA,TGTGCCAGCTCACAGGAGTATGCGAAGCAGTTCTTC,CASSQEYAKQFF
NA,TRBJ1-3,TRBV12-3/TRBV12-4,NA,TGTGCCAGCACCCTCAACAGGGGAAACACCATATATTTT,CASTLNRGNTIYF
NA,TRBJ2-3,TRBV7-2,TRBD2,TGTGCCAGCAGCTTGGGGCTAGCGGAAAAAGATACGCAGTATTTT,CASSLGLAEKDTQYF
NA,TRBJ1-6,TRBV5-4,NA,TGTGCCAGCAGCTTGATCAATTCACCCCTCCACTTT,CASSLINSPLHF
NA,TRBJ1-1,TRBV18,NA,TGTGCCAGCTCACCAACCAGAGAGGGAGTAGAAGCTTTCTTT,CASSPTREGVEAFF
few,TRBJ1-5,TRBV9,NA,TGTGCCAGCAGCCTCTACGGTGATAGCAATCAGCCCCAGCATTTT,CASSLYGDSNQPQHF
once,TRBJ1-5,TRBV24-1,TRBD1,TGTGCCACCAGCCGCACAGGGGGCTTGGGTCAGCCCCAGCATTTT,CATSRTGGLGQPQHF
once,TRBJ2-6,TRBV5-4,NA,TGTGCCAGCAGTGGTACGTTTGGGGGGAGTAACTCTGGGGCCAACGTCCTGACTTTC,CASSGTFGGSNSGANVLTF
NA,TRBJ2-7,TRBV6-5,NA,TGTGCCAGCCGAGGCCGCTTAGGGCTCGACGAGCAGTACTTC,CASRGRLGLDEQYF
NA,TRBJ1-5,TRBV6-5,NA,TGTGCCAGCAGCCTGACCAAAAATCAGCCCCAGCATTTT,CASSLTKNQPQHF
NA,TRBJ2-7,TRBV10-3,NA,TGTGCCACCGGGAGACAGGGTCCCTACGAGCAGTACTTC,CATGRQGPYEQYF
few,TRBJ1-4,TRBV20-1,NA,TGCAGTGGCGGGGAGGGTGAAAAACTGTTTTTT,CSGGEGEKLFF
NA,TRBJ2-2,TRBV18,NA,TGTGCCAGCTCACGGGGGAACGGGGAGCTGTTTTTT,CASSRGNGELFF
NA,TRBJ2-7,TRBV5-6,TRBD2,TGTGCCAGCAGCCCTCGGACTAGCGGGGGCTACGAGCAGTACTTC,CASSPRTSGGYEQYF
NA,TRBJ1-5,TRBV3-1/TRBV3-2,NA,TGTGCCAGCAGCCACGGACCCTCGGTTGGGCCCCAGCATTTT,CASSHGPSVGPQHF
NA,TRBJ2-2,TRBV30,NA,TGTGCCTGGAGCATCGGGCGCCGAAACACCGGGGAGCTGTTTTTT,CAWSIGRRNTGELFF
few,TRBJ1-5,TRBV7-3,TRBD1,TGTGCCAGCCCCGGGACAGGGTCAGAGCCCCAGCATTTT,CASPGTGSEPQHF
NA,TRBJ1-1,TRBV5-3,TRBD1,TGTGCCAGAAGCTTGGGATCCCAGGGGGAGATTAGGAGTCGGACTGAAGCTTTCTTT,CARSLGSQGEIRSRTEAFF
few,TRBJ2-3,TRBV11-3,NA,TGTGCCAGCAGCGGTGGCGGGACGGCAGATACGCAGTATTTT,CASSGGGTADTQYF
NA,TRBJ2-1,TRBV27,TRBD1,TGTGCCAGCAGTCGGTCCGGGACAGGGGCGTACAATGAGCAGTTCTTC,CASSRSGTGAYNEQFF